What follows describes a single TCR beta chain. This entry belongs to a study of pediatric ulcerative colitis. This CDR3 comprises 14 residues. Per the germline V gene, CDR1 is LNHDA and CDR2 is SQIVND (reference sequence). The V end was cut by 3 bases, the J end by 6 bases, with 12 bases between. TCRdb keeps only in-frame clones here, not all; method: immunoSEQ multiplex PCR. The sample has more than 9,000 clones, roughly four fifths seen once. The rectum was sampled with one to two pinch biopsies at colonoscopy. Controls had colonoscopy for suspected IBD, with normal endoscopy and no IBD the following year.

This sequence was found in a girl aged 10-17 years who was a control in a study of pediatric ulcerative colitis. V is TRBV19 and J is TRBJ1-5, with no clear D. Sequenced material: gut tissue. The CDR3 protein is CASSIQGFVQPQHF. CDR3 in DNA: TGTGCCAGTAGTATTCAAGGATTCGTTCAGCCCCAGCATTTT.